A selection of T cell receptor beta chains follows, all from one sample in a study of spatial heterogeneity in lung cancer. From the 5' RACE reads, TCRdb called clonotypes with MiXCR, one entry per CDR3 protein. Seen here are just over 75,000 distinct CDR3 sequences, approximately 8.1% observed once, and the top ten hold roughly 7%. Sequencing was performed on PBMCs, taken at surgery. The source of these receptors is a male donor with early-stage non-small cell lung cancer. The CDR3 runs from the conserved cysteine through the conserved F or W. A D gene is named only where the DNA matches it firmly. Size tells how often a clone was seen (once, few, many) or the class of an expanded clone, and some rows leave it out.

clone_size	d_call	j_call	v_call	cdr3_nt	cdr3_aa
many	-	TRBJ1-3	TRBV12-3/TRBV12-4	TGTGCCAGCAGTTTAGGGCTACAGGACGGAGGGTATGGAAACACCATATATTTT	CASSLGLQDGGYGNTIYF
many	-	TRBJ2-1	TRBV9	TGTGCCAGCAGCGTAGAAGACAGGTCCTCCTACAATGAGCAGTTCTTC	CASSVEDRSSYNEQFF
-	TRBD2	TRBJ2-1	TRBV4-1	TGCGCCAGCAGCCAAAGACTAGCGAACAATGAGCAGTTCTTC	CASSQRLANNEQFF
few	TRBD1	TRBJ2-3	TRBV7-8	TGTGCCAGCAGCACTACAGGGGGCACAGATACGCAGTATTTT	CASSTTGGTDTQYF
few	TRBD2	TRBJ2-7	TRBV10-3	TGTGCCACTATGACTAGCGGTCCCTCCTACGAGCAGTACTTC	CATMTSGPSYEQYF
many	-	TRBJ2-7	TRBV21-1	TGTGCCACTCCTACAGGGGCTTGCGACTTC	CATPTGACDF
few	TRBD2	TRBJ2-2	TRBV5-4	TGTGCCAGCAGCTCCCAGCGGGAGAACACCGGGGAGCTGTTTTTT	CASSSQRENTGELFF
many	-	TRBJ2-7	TRBV18	TGTGCCAGCTCACCAAGAGACAGTCTAAGCTCCTACGAGCAGTACTTC	CASSPRDSLSSYEQYF
many	-	TRBJ1-5	TRBV7-9	TGTGCCAGCAGCTTAGGGTCGACCAAGGGCAATCAGCCCCAGCATTTT	CASSLGSTKGNQPQHF
few	TRBD1	TRBJ2-5	TRBV10-3	TGTGCCATACAAGAGACAGGGGCCGGCCAAGAGACCCAGTACTTC	CAIQETGAGQETQYF
many	-	TRBJ2-1	TRBV9	TGTGCCAGCAGCGCGGCGGGTAGCTCCTACAATGAGCAGTTCTTC	CASSAAGSSYNEQFF
many	-	TRBJ1-6	TRBV5-1	TGCGCCAGCAGCCAGGGACACATGGGGTTATATAATTCACCCCTCCACTTT	CASSQGHMGLYNSPLHF
-	-	TRBJ1-1	TRBV20-1	TGCAGTGCTAGCGGGACGTCAACACGGTGGAACACTGAAGCTTTCTTT	CSASGTSTRWNTEAFF
-	TRBD1	TRBJ2-7	TRBV5-1	TGCGCCAGCAGCGAGATACCGGGACAGTTGAACGAGCAGTACTTC	CASSEIPGQLNEQYF
many	-	TRBJ1-2	TRBV28	TGTGCCAGCCTCCGGCGGGGGCAGCACTATGGCTACACCTTC	CASLRRGQHYGYTF
few	-	TRBJ1-2	TRBV5-5	TGTGCCAGCAGCTTGGATGTGAATAACTATGGCTACACCTTC	CASSLDVNNYGYTF
many	TRBD2	TRBJ2-7	TRBV20-1	TGCAGTGCTAGAGATTCCCGGGCTAGCGGGATTTACGAGCAGTACTTC	CSARDSRASGIYEQYF
many	-	TRBJ2-1	TRBV6-4	TGTGCCAGCAGTAAGGGGGGTAGCGCCGAACCCGTGTTCTTC	CASSKGGSAEPVFF
-	TRBD2	TRBJ2-1	TRBV10-3	TGTGCCATCAGTAGCCTAGCGGGAGAGTATGAGCAGTTCTTC	CAISSLAGEYEQFF
few	TRBD2	TRBJ2-1	TRBV5-5	TGTGCCAGCAGCTTAGCGGGAGGGTTTATCGATGAGCAGTTCTTC	CASSLAGGFIDEQFF
many	TRBD1	TRBJ1-1	TRBV10-2	TGCGCCAGCAGCATACGGGACAGGGGAATGAACACTGAAGCTTTCTTT	CASSIRDRGMNTEAFF
many	-	TRBJ2-3	TRBV10-3	TGTGCCATCAGTGGTACACAAGATACGCAGTATTTT	CAISGTQDTQYF
-	-	TRBJ1-1	TRBV27	TGTGCCAGCAGTTTAGAGCGGAACACTGAAGCTTTCTTT	CASSLERNTEAFF
-	-	TRBJ2-2	TRBV2	TGTGCCAGCAGGGCCTTTGGGGCGGGTGTCACCGGGGAGCTGTTTTTT	CASRAFGAGVTGELFF
many	-	TRBJ2-2	TRBV12-3/TRBV12-4	TGTGCCAGCAGTGCCCCGAAAAACACCGGGGAGCTGTTTTTT	CASSAPKNTGELFF
-	-	TRBJ1-1	TRBV12-3/TRBV12-4	TGTGCCAGCAGTTTTGATGACGGATCAAAAGCTTTCTTT	CASSFDDGSKAFF
many	-	TRBJ1-2	TRBV29-1	TGCAGCGCCACGGAGGGGGGCCGTCCGTTATATGGCTACACCTTC	CSATEGGRPLYGYTF
once	-	TRBJ2-5	TRBV11-2	TGTGCCAGCAGCTTATTAGCCCTGGAAGAGACCCAGTACTTC	CASSLLALEETQYF
-	-	TRBJ1-1	TRBV18	TGTGCCAGCTCACCGGCAGGGCAGGGCACTGAAGCTTTCTTT	CASSPAGQGTEAFF
many	-	TRBJ1-1	TRBV4-3	TGCGCCAGCAGCCAAGATCATGTCGGGGTCACTGAAGCTTTCTTT	CASSQDHVGVTEAFF
-	TRBD2	TRBJ2-1	TRBV9	TGTGCCAACAGCGTAACTAGCGGGTCTAACCATGAGCAGTTCTTC	CANSVTSGSNHEQFF
few	-	TRBJ2-2	TRBV27	TGTGCCAGCAGCTTTCTTAACACCGGGGAGCTGTTTTTT	CASSFLNTGELFF